This T cell receptor (beta chain) was obtained from a study of response to subunit inactivated influenza vaccine. The CDR3 extends over 13 amino acids. Germline V gene sequence: CDR1 MNHEY, CDR2 SVGEGT. The V end lost 2 bases, the J end lost 0 bases, and 4 bases lay between the germline ends. TCRdb independently ran MiXCR on the RT-PCR reads; one entry per CDR3 protein. The sample consists of 450,000 to 600,000 distinct CDR3 sequences, 16% of them appearing once. A few counts support this clonotype. What it binds is unknown. Findings and limits, study-wide: The study's authors posited that every seasonal influenza vaccination enlists few new T cells.

This clonotype was sampled from a man in his fifties or sixties who received an inactivated influenza vaccine. The V call is TRBV6-2 or TRBV6-3, the J call TRBJ2-5; D not certain. The specimen comprised CD4+ T cells sorted from PBMCs, sampled 23 to 25 months after vaccination. The CDR3 sequence is CASSYIYQETQYF. CDR3 nucleotides: TGTGCCAGCAGTTACATTTACCAAGAGACCCAGTACTTC.